The next 6 T cell receptor beta chains were all read from a single sample in a study of tumor-infiltrating lymphocytes in primary liver carcinoma. The roughly 19-33 mg bulk tissue piece was not sorted before simultaneous RNA and DNA extraction. Constant-region priming of about 520 ng total RNA yielded TCR beta cDNA. The TCR beta library was amplified through three nested multiplex PCR rounds in a modified ARM-PCR procedure. In the first two PCR rounds, TRBV1-TRBV30 forward primers were paired with a C-beta reverse primer, and each round lasted about 10 cycles. Each CDR3 protein gets one entry after TCRdb re-called the multiplex PCR reads with MiXCR. The sample consists of about 210,000 distinct CDR3 sequences, over 80% of them appearing once. The specimen sequenced was tumor tissue from primary liver carcinoma. All receptors come from a man in his forties or fifties with primary liver carcinoma and hepatitis B virus infection.

DNA of the CDR3: TGCAGCGCGGACAGGGGGCTTGGAACTGAAGCTTTCTTT. Residues: CSADRGLGTEAFF. This sequence joins TRBV29-1 and TRBJ1-1; 11 positions agree with TRBD1. Germline V gene lookup returns CDR1 SQVTM and CDR2 ANQGSEA. The ends lost 7 bases at V and 5 bases at J; junction bases unmatched: 6. CDR3 length equals 13 residues.

Concerning this clonotype: A much larger clone differs by one base, so this may be a read error. J is TRBJ2-7 and V is TRBV7-8, with TRBD2 as a possible D gene (5 bases). The CDR3 consists of 16 residues. Germline V gives CDR1 SGHVS, CDR2 FQNEAQ. The CDR3 DNA reads TGTGCCAGCAGCCTAGCCCGACGGAGGATTCACTACGAGCAGTACTTC. Residues: CASSLARRRIHYEQYF. Filled out from reference TRBV7-8 and TRBJ2-7, the complete variable domain reads GAGVSQSPRYKVAKRGQDVALRCDPISGHVSLFWYQQALGQGPEFLTYFQNEAQLDKSGLPSDRFFAERPEGSVSTLKIQRTQQEDSAVYLCASSLARRRIHYEQYFGPGTRLTVT.

Turning to this clonotype: The junction does not match germline at one end; this may be a read error. The chain has TRBV11-1 and TRBJ2-1, with a tentative D call TRBD2 (5 bases). The length of the CDR3 is 16 residues. The germline V gene encodes CDR1 SGHAT and CDR2 FQDESV (reference sequence). CDR3 in amino acids: CVSSLIVGAYYNEQFF. The CDR3 DNA follows: TGTGTCAGCAGCCTCATAGTGGGAGCGTATTACAATGAGCAGTTCTTC. Full variable domain (outside the CDR3, taken from reference TRBV11-1 and TRBJ2-1): EAEVAQSPRYKITEKSQAVAFWCDPISGHATLYWYRQILGQGPELLVQFQDESVVDDSQLPKDRFSAERLKGVDSTLKIQPAELGDSAMYLCVSSLIVGAYYNEQFFGPGTRLTVL.

This clonotype was picked up a small number of times. A read error may produce the germline difference seen at one junction end. The chain combines TRBV4-2 with TRBJ2-7; D not certain. The CDR3 spans 12 residues. CDR1 is LGHNA, CDR2 YNFKEQ, per germline. The CDR3 spells CTSSQDRNEQYF. CDR3 bases: TGTACCAGCAGCCAAGATCGGAACGAGCAATACTTC.

With regard to this clonotype: The junction does not match germline at one end; this may be a read error. V usage is TRBV11-1 and J usage is TRBJ2-7; the D gene is possibly TRBD2 (6 bases). Germline V gene data show CDR1 as SGHAT and CDR2 as FQDESV (reference sequence). This CDR3 region has 15 residues. The CDR3 region is CASCSSRDSSYKQYF. Written as DNA, the CDR3 is TGTGCCAGCTGCTCATCCCGGGACTCCTCCTACAAGCAGTATTTC.

This clonotype has ten or more counts. This chain links TRBV4-1 with TRBJ1-2; D not certain. Trimming removed 0 bases at V and 4 bases at J, with 27 bases between. The germline CDR1 and CDR2 sequences are MGHRA and YSYEKL. The CDR3 totals 20 residues. CDR3 in DNA: TGCGCCAGCAGCCAAGAGGGGTACCCCCCCGCTGCCCAACCTACCTATGGCTACACCTTC. Translated, it gives CASSQEGYPPAAQPTYGYTF.